Each of the 32 T cell receptor beta chains below was sequenced from the same sample in a study of technical replicates of blood from four donors. Clones were sequenced by immunoSEQ multiplex PCR, and TCRdb holds only the in-frame ones, with some missing. The table has 30,000 to 40,000 clones, just over 90% seen once. The material sequenced was PBMCs. The receptors shown here come from a human donor in good health. Some clones in this sample may be carry-over from other donors' samples.

The chain uses TRBV5-1 and TRBJ2-3, with no clear D. The germline gives CDR1 SGHRS, CDR2 YFSETQ. The CDR3 contains 13 residues. The germline V and J ends were trimmed by 1 base and 4 bases, with 7 bases remaining between them. The CDR3 loop is CASSLSSADTQYF. The CDR3 DNA reads as TGCGCCAGCAGCTTGAGCTCCGCAGATACGCAGTATTTT.

The V and J genes are TRBV4-1 and TRBJ2-1; possibly TRBD2 for D (6 bases). Germline CDR1 reads MGHRA; CDR2 reads YSYEKL. This CDR3 is 14 amino acids long. Trimming pared 1 base from V and 9 bases from J, leaving 13 bases between. The CDR3 region is CASSQVPGEGEQFF. The CDR3 bases are TGCGCCAGCAGCCAAGTTCCGGGAGAAGGTGAGCAGTTCTTC.

The chain employs TRBV5-1 and TRBJ1-4; D is ambiguous. Germline CDR1 and CDR2: SGHRS and YFSETQ. Trimming stripped 0 bases from V and 4 bases from J, with 7 bases between. The length of the CDR3 is 14 residues. The CDR3 spells CASSLDSFNEKLFF. The CDR3, as DNA: TGCGCCAGCAGCTTGGACAGCTTTAATGAAAAACTGTTTTTT.

This chain's CDR3 is CTSSRTPRDYGYTF. The CDR3 nucleotides are TGCACCAGCAGCCGCACCCCCAGGGACTATGGCTACACCTTC. This chain links TRBV1 with TRBJ1-2; the D call in the table, TRBD1, was not verified against the DNA. TRBV1 is an annotated pseudogene. The CDR3 has 14 amino acids.

This clone is a singleton in its sample. This sequence joins TRBV10-3 and TRBJ1-5, with a weak D call TRBD1 (6 bases). The V end was cut by 0 bases, the J end by 2 bases, with 11 bases between. The germline CDR1 and CDR2 sequences are ENHRY and SYGVKD. The CDR3 loop spans 16 amino acids. The CDR3 region is CAISESGARGNQPQHF. In nucleotides, the CDR3 is TGTGCCATCAGTGAGTCGGGGGCTCGAGGCAATCAGCCCCAGCATTTT.

This sequence joins TRBV6-6 and TRBJ2-7; tentatively, D is TRBD1 (6 bases). This CDR3 has 11 residues. Germline loops: CDR1 MNHNY, CDR2 SVGAGI (reference sequence). V dropped 8 bases and J dropped 4 bases, with 9 bases sitting between them. The CDR3 sequence: CASVTGYEQYF. The CDR3 DNA reads as TGTGCCAGCGTAACAGGGTACGAGCAGTACTTC.

The chain couples TRBV4-2 to TRBJ2-5; D unresolved. V lost 1 base to trimming and J lost 1 base, with 7 bases between them. Looked up from germline, CDR1 is LGHNA and CDR2 is YNFKEQ. CDR3 length: 14 residues. CDR3: CASSQVDTQETQYF. The CDR3 coding sequence is TGTGCCAGCAGCCAAGTTGACACCCAAGAGACCCAGTACTTC.

CDR3 bases: TGTGCCAGCAGCTTAGGCGGGGTTAATGAAAAACTGTTTTTT. Amino acids: CASSLGGVNEKLFF. This chain joins TRBV7-9 and TRBJ1-4; D gene unclear. Germline loops: CDR1 SEHNR, CDR2 FQNEAQ (reference sequence). CDR3 length equals 14 residues. The V gene lost 1 base and the J gene lost 4 bases, with 7 bases spanning the gap.

The chain is built from TRBV6-5 and TRBJ2-1; 7 positions match TRBD1. The CDR3 has 15 residues. The junction had 11 bases not matched to a gene; V was cut back by 6 bases and J by 6 bases. Germline assignment: CDR1 MNHEY and CDR2 SVGAGI. As DNA, the CDR3 is TGTGCCAGCAGCAGACAGGGAACCCCAGTCAATGAGCAGTTCTTC. Protein product: CASSRQGTPVNEQFF.

The chain is built from TRBV6-5 and TRBJ2-7; D is ambiguous. The V and J ends lost 4 bases and 5 bases respectively, with 6 bases between them. Per germline, CDR1 MNHEY and CDR2 SVGAGI. The CDR3 covers 11 residues. Here the CDR3 reads CASSSGNEQYF. CDR3 DNA: TGTGCCAGCAGTTCGGGTAACGAGCAGTACTTC.

The chain is built from TRBV5-1 and TRBJ1-2; D not certain. This CDR3 spans 13 amino acids. V lost 2 bases, J lost 8 bases, and 13 bases lay in between. Germline CDR1 is SGHRS and CDR2 is YFSETQ. This CDR3 is CASSLTESDGYTF. The CDR3 DNA sequence: TGCGCCAGCAGCTTAACGGAAAGCGACGGCTACACCTTC.

Of note for this clone: The same CDR3 can be traced to other DNA sequences in this sample. The genes are TRBV30 and TRBJ1-5; D gene ambiguous. Trimming pared 0 bases from V and 2 bases from J, leaving 5 bases between. This CDR3 is 13 amino acids long. Per germline, CDR1 GTSNPN and CDR2 SVGIG (reference sequence). CDR3 amino acids: CAWSVQGNQPQHF. The CDR3 nucleotides read TGTGCCTGGAGTGTACAAGGCAATCAGCCCCAGCATTTT.

The chain recombines TRBV30 with TRBJ1-2; possible D gene TRBD1, 5 bases. The CDR3 spans 13 residues. V was clipped by 5 bases and J by 6 bases, with 16 bases between them. The germline V gene encodes CDR1 GTSNPN and CDR2 SVGIG (reference sequence). The CDR3 bases are TGTGCCTGGGAACTTGGGGGGATCGATGGCTACACCTTC. Translated: CAWELGGIDGYTF.

J is TRBJ1-5 and V is TRBV6-5; maybe TRBD1 (6 bases). V was cut by 6 bases and J by 3 bases, with 12 bases left in between. Germline V gene sequence: CDR1 MNHEY, CDR2 SVGAGI. CDR3 length: 14 amino acids. In DNA form, the CDR3 reads TGTGCCAGCAGGCCCCCAGGGGACAATCAGCCCCAGCATTTT. The encoded protein is CASRPPGDNQPQHF.

V usage is TRBV7-2 and J usage is TRBJ2-7, with D perhaps TRBD2 (5 bases). This CDR3 contains 15 residues. Per germline, CDR1 SGHTA and CDR2 FQGNSA. Trimming pared 3 bases from V and 0 bases from J, leaving 12 bases between. The CDR3 bases are TGTGCCAGCAGCTTGAGGGAAGAGGCCTCCTACGAGCAGTACTTC. Protein product: CASSLREEASYEQYF.

The rearrangement joins TRBV29-1 to TRBJ1-2; TRBD1 matches at 7 bases. CDR3 size: 13 residues. The J segment lost 6 bases and the V segment lost 7 bases, leaving 11 bases of the junction unmatched. The V gene's germline CDR1 is SQVTM and CDR2 ANQGSEA. The CDR3 bases are TGCAGCGGAGGACCAGGGGGGTTTGATGGCTACACCTTC. Its protein product is CSGGPGGFDGYTF. The full variable domain, its missing parts supplied by reference TRBV29-1 and TRBJ1-2, is SAVISQKPSRDICQRGTSLTIQCQVDSQVTMMFWYRQQPGQSLTLIATANQGSEATYESGFVIDKFPISRPNLTFSTLTVSNMSPEDSSIYLCSGGPGGFDGYTFGSGTRLTVV.

The chain combines TRBV4-2 with TRBJ1-3; 8 bases line up with TRBD1. After removal of 2 bases from V and 1 base from J, the junction contained 1 base not matched to a gene. Germline lookup yields CDR1 LGHNA and CDR2 YNFKEQ. The CDR3 extends over 15 amino acids. CDR3 coding DNA: TGTGCCAGCAGCCAAACAGGGGGTTCTGGAAACACCATATATTTT. Amino acids: CASSQTGGSGNTIYF.

This chain connects TRBV7-9 to TRBJ1-1; D is undetermined. Germline lookup yields CDR1 SEHNR and CDR2 FQNEAQ (reference sequence). The CDR3 covers 15 residues. V was trimmed by 5 bases and J by 6 bases, leaving 19 bases between them. This chain's CDR3 is CASSPRLLSVAEAFF. The CDR3 nucleotides read TGTGCCAGCAGCCCCCGTCTCCTCTCGGTTGCTGAAGCTTTCTTT.

The DNA for the CDR3 is TGCGCCAGCAGCCAGAGTGGGACAACCAATTCACCCCTCCACTTT. As protein: CASSQSGTTNSPLHF. J is TRBJ1-6 and V is TRBV4-1; the D gene is possibly TRBD1 (6 bases). CDR3 length: 15 amino acids. CDR1 MGHRA and CDR2 YSYEKL come from the germline V gene. Trimming took off 3 bases at V and 7 bases at J, with 13 bases between the two ends.

The CDR3 nucleotides read TGCGCCAGCAGCCGTACTCCGGGACTAGCGGGATCAGATACGCAGTATTTT. Translating gives CASSRTPGLAGSDTQYF. This rearrangement joins TRBV5-1 to TRBJ2-3; TRBD2 matches at 13 bases. The V segment lost 4 bases and the J segment 4 bases; nucleotides outside the gene matches: 9. The germline CDR1 and CDR2 sequences are SGHRS and YFSETQ. CDR3 length: 17 amino acids.

This clone was seen once. The chain links TRBV6-1 to TRBJ2-5; 8 positions match TRBD1. This CDR3 has 14 residues. Germline CDR1 and CDR2: MNHNS and SASEGT. V lost 0 bases and J lost 5; bases outside the gene matches: 2. The CDR3 loop reads CASSEATGVETQYF. The CDR3 nucleotides are TGTGCCAGCAGTGAAGCGACAGGGGTCGAGACCCAGTACTTC.

The V call is TRBV7-2, the J call TRBJ2-7; 9 nucleotides match TRBD2. Trimming took 6 bases from V and 6 from J; bases not matched to a gene: 9. The CDR3 is 14 amino acids. Germline CDR1 reads SGHTA; CDR2 reads FQGNSA. CDR3 sequence reads: CASRGRGGRPEQYF. CDR3 nucleotide sequence: TGTGCCAGCAGAGGGCGGGGGGGCCGTCCCGAGCAGTACTTC.

V is TRBV4-1 and J is TRBJ2-1, with D tentatively TRBD2 (6 bases). The CDR3 loop spans 13 amino acids. Germline CDR1 and CDR2: MGHRA and YSYEKL. Trimming left V 4 bases short and J 9 bases short, with 13 bases between. The DNA of the CDR3 is TGCGCCAGCAGCCCACGACTAGATAGTGAGCAGTTCTTC. Its protein is CASSPRLDSEQFF.

This rearrangement joins TRBV5-1 to TRBJ2-6; tentative D call: TRBD2 (5 bases). V gave up 3 bases and J gave up 4 bases, with 8 bases separating them. The germline V gene has CDR1 SGHRS and CDR2 YFSETQ. This CDR3 has 14 amino acids. The CDR3 DNA is TGCGCCAGCAGCTGGGCTAGCGGGGCCAACGTCCTGACTTTC. Its protein is CASSWASGANVLTF.

This chain uses TRBV6-4 with TRBJ2-3, with 7 bases that match TRBD2. From germline, CDR1 is MRHNA and CDR2 SNTAGT. V lost 0 bases and J lost 4; bases outside the gene matches: 7. The length of the CDR3 is 16 residues. In DNA form, the CDR3 reads TGTGCCAGCAGTGACTCGTCCAGCGGGGCCTCAGATACGCAGTATTTT. Translating it yields CASSDSSSGASDTQYF.

The CDR3 sequence is CASSGDRGEVSGNTIYF. In DNA, the CDR3 is TGTGCCAGCAGTGGAGACAGGGGGGAGGTCTCTGGAAACACCATATATTTT. V usage is TRBV6-1 and J usage is TRBJ1-3; 9 nucleotides match TRBD1. The V and J ends lost 4 bases and 0 bases, in that order; junction bases with no gene match: 7. The length of the CDR3 is 17 residues. Germline CDR1 and CDR2: MNHNS and SASEGT.

The genes are TRBV4-3 and TRBJ1-6; D may be TRBD1 (5 bases). V lost 4 bases to trimming and J lost 0 bases, with 10 bases between them. In germline, CDR1 is LGHNA, CDR2 YSLEER. This CDR3 has 16 residues. CDR3 protein: CASSPLGGSYNSPLHF. CDR3 nucleotides: TGCGCCAGCAGCCCCCTCGGGGGCTCCTATAATTCACCCCTCCACTTT.

The rearrangement joins TRBV5-6 to TRBJ2-6; TRBD1 might be the D (7 bases). From germline, CDR1 is SGHDT and CDR2 YYEEEE. The length of the CDR3 is 16 residues. Deletions cut 4 bases from V and 0 bases from J, with 11 bases between. CDR3 DNA: TGTGCCAGCAGCGGAGGGACAGCCTCTGGGGCCAACGTCCTGACTTTC. Protein sequence: CASSGGTASGANVLTF. Variable domain in full (rest from reference TRBV5-6 and TRBJ2-6): DAGVTQSPTHLIKTRGQQVTLRCSPKSGHDTVSWYQQALGQGPQFIFQYYEEEERQRGNFPDRFSGHQFPNYSSELNVNALLLGDSALYLCASSGGTASGANVLTFGAGSRLTVL.

The chain recombines TRBV4-3 with TRBJ2-7; D not certain. The CDR3 is 13 residues long. Trimming removed 0 bases at V and 4 bases at J, with 7 bases between. Per the germline V gene, CDR1 is LGHNA and CDR2 is YSLEER. The CDR3 nucleotides read TGCGCCAGCAGCCAAGAGAGGCGATACGAGCAGTACTTC. It encodes CASSQERRYEQYF.

The rearrangement links TRBV9 to TRBJ1-1, with TRBD1 as a possible D gene (6 bases). CDR3 length: 14 residues. Per germline, CDR1 SGDLS and CDR2 YYNGEE. Trimming stripped 0 bases from V and 4 bases from J, with 10 bases between. CDR3 amino acids: CASSVAGGPTEAFF. Here the CDR3 DNA reads TGTGCCAGCAGCGTAGCCGGGGGGCCCACTGAAGCTTTCTTT. Based on the CDR3 plus reference TRBV9 and TRBJ1-1, the full variable domain is DSGVTQTPKHLITATGQRVTLRCSPRSGDLSVYWYQQSLDQGLQFLIQYYNGEERAKGNILERFSAQQFPDLHSELNLSSLELGDSALYFCASSVAGGPTEAFFGQGTRLTVV.

The J gene is TRBJ1-1, the V gene TRBV7-9; tentatively, D is TRBD1 (6 bases). Germline CDR1 reads SEHNR; CDR2 reads FQNEAQ (reference sequence). Trimming removed 1 base at V and 1 base at J, with 13 bases between. The CDR3 totals 16 residues. The CDR3 region is CASSLGGLTGNTEAFF. The CDR3, as DNA: TGTGCCAGCAGCTTAGGTGGGCTGACAGGGAACACTGAAGCTTTCTTT.

The V gene is TRBV7-9, the J gene TRBJ2-1; 9 nucleotides line up with TRBD1. CDR3 size: 17 residues. V was clipped by 5 bases and J by 13 bases; unmatched bases: 21. Germline CDR1 reads SEHNR; CDR2 reads FQNEAQ (reference sequence). CDR3 loop: CASSLQTGGAWGQDQFF. CDR3 DNA: TGTGCCAGCAGCCTACAAACAGGGGGCGCATGGGGTCAAGACCAGTTCTTC. Supplemented by reference TRBV7-9 and TRBJ2-1, the full variable domain reads DTGVSQNPRHKITKRGQNVTFRCDPISEHNRLYWYRQTLGQGPEFLTYFQNEAQLEKSRLLSDRFSAERPKGSFSTLEIQRTEQGDSAMYLCASSLQTGGAWGQDQFFGPGTRLTVL.